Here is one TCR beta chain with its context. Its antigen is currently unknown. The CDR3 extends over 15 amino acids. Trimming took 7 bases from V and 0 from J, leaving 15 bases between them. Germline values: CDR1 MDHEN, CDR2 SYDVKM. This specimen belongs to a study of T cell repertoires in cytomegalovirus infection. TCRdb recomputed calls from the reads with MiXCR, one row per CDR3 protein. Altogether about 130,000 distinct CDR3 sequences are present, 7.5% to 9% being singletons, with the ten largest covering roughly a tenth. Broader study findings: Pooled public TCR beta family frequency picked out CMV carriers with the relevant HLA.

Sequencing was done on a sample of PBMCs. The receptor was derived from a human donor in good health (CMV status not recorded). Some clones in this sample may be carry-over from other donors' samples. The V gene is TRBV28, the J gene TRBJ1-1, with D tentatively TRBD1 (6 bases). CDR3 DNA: TGTGCCAGCAACCCCGACAGGATCATGAACACTGAAGCTTTCTTT. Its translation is CASNPDRIMNTEAFF.